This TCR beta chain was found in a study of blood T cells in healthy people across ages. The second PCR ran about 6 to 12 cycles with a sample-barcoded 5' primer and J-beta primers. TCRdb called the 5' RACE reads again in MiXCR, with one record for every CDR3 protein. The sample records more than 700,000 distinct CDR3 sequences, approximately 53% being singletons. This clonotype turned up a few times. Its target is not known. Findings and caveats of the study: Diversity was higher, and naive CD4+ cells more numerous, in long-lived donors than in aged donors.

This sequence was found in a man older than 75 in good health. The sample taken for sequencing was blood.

This chain's CDR3 is CASSPSTGGFNYGYTF. CDR3 nucleotide sequence: TGTGCCAGCAGCCCGTCGACAGGGGGCTTTAACTATGGCTACACCTTC. This chain connects TRBV7-9 to TRBJ1-2; 10 bases align to TRBD1. J lost 1 base, V lost 5 bases, and 7 bases had no gene match. The germline CDR1 and CDR2 sequences are SEHNR and FQNEAQ (reference sequence). The CDR3 is made up of 16 amino acids.